This T cell receptor beta chain stems from a study of shared clonotypes between healthy human individuals. Study-level background: CD4 naive and CD4 memory each took three plates per donor, while CD8 naive took two and CD8 memory one.

V dropped 3 bases and J dropped 6; count of bases not matched to a gene: 3. This CDR3 has 14 residues. Germline V gives CDR1 LNHDA, CDR2 SQIVND (reference sequence). Assay: immunoSEQ multiplex PCR; the TCRdb copy retains only in-frame clones and omits some. The sample has hundreds of thousands of clones; around 96% are singletons. CD45RO-negative cells were positively selected for CCR7, leaving out terminally differentiated effector memory CD45RA+ cells. This clonotype originated in a woman aged 25 to 39 in good health. The V and J genes are TRBV19 and TRBJ1-5; TRBD1 matches 9 bases. The sequencing input was naive CD8+ T cells sorted from blood. The CDR3: CASSIWTGVQPQHF. In DNA, the CDR3 is TGTGCCAGTAGTATCTGGACAGGGGTTCAGCCCCAGCATTTT.